The next 22 T cell receptor beta chains were all read from a single sample in a study of cytomegalovirus exposure and HLA in healthy donors. PCR was performed using 60 Vbeta and 13 Jbeta primers. TCRdb's table, derived via immunoSEQ multiplex PCR, lists solely in-frame clones and lacks some. Among about 89,000 clones listed, approximately 81% were seen once. The sample consisted of PBMCs. These receptors were taken from a man aged 35-49 years in good health and CMV-seropositive.

J is TRBJ2-7 and V is TRBV11-2; 8 bases align to TRBD1. The J segment lost 3 bases and the V segment lost 5 bases, leaving 6 bases of the junction unmatched. Germline V gene sequence: CDR1 SGHAT, CDR2 FQNNGV. The CDR3 is 14 amino acids. Here the CDR3 reads CASSPRDRLYEQYF. CDR3 coding DNA: TGTGCCAGCAGCCCCAGGGACAGGCTCTACGAGCAGTACTTC.

The chain links TRBV7-2 to TRBJ2-5; weak D call: TRBD2 (6 bases). This CDR3 comprises 16 residues. V was cut by 5 bases and J by 1 base, with 17 bases left in between. CDR1 and CDR2 from the germline V gene are SGHTA and FQGNSA. The CDR3 loop is CASSPGLRGLQETQYF. The CDR3, as DNA: TGTGCCAGCAGCCCTGGACTACGCGGCCTCCAAGAGACCCAGTACTTC.

The rearrangement uses TRBV18 and TRBJ2-3; possible D gene TRBD1, 6 bases. The CDR3 has 14 amino acids. Trimming took 8 bases from V and 2 from J, leaving 14 bases between them. Per the germline V gene, CDR1 is KGHSH and CDR2 is LQKENI. The DNA of the CDR3 is TGTGCCAGCCAAACGGGACACAACACAGATACGCAGTATTTT. Protein product: CASQTGHNTDTQYF.

The gene calls are TRBV6-1 and TRBJ1-2; 8 bases are a match to TRBD1. The CDR3 is made up of 15 amino acids. V shed 0 bases, J shed 4 bases, and the junction held 4 bases outside the gene matches. Germline assignment: CDR1 MNHNS and CDR2 SASEGT. CDR3 sequence reads: CASSEAPGGSYGYTF. For the CDR3, the DNA is TGTGCCAGCAGTGAAGCGCCAGGGGGCTCCTATGGCTACACCTTC.

This rearrangement joins TRBV7-7 to TRBJ2-2, with D maybe TRBD2 (6 bases). The CDR3 covers 14 residues. Germline assignment: CDR1 SSHAT and CDR2 FNYEAQ (reference sequence). The CDR3 protein is CASRAGSNTGELFF. The CDR3 DNA reads TGTGCTAGTCGTGCGGGGTCGAACACCGGGGAGCTGTTTTTT.

A few counts support this clone. The chain is built from TRBV5-1 and TRBJ1-1; D possibly corresponds to TRBD1 (5 bases). The germline CDR1 and CDR2 sequences are SGHRS and YFSETQ. Trimming removed 4 bases at V and 3 bases at J, with 16 bases between. This CDR3 comprises 15 residues. CDR3 protein: CASSLKGETHTEAFF. CDR3 DNA: TGCGCCAGCAGCCTTAAAGGGGAAACCCACACTGAAGCTTTCTTT.

This chain connects TRBV18 to TRBJ2-7; 8 bases are a match to TRBD1. The CDR3 runs 15 residues. V lost 4 bases to trimming and J lost 0 bases; unmatched junction nucleotides: 5. CDR1 KGHSH and CDR2 LQKENI come from the germline V gene. The DNA for the CDR3 is TGTGCCAGCTCACGGACAGGGCAACCCTCCTACGAGCAGTACTTC. This translates into CASSRTGQPSYEQYF. The variable domain in full, with the rest retrieved from reference TRBV18 and TRBJ2-7, is NAGVMQNPRHLVRRRGQEARLRCSPMKGHSHVYWYRQLPEEGLKFMVYLQKENIIDESGMPKERFSAEFPKEGPSILRIQQVVRGDSAAYFCASSRTGQPSYEQYFGPGTRLTVT.

The V call is TRBV18, the J call TRBJ1-3, with TRBD1 identical over 7 bases. V was clipped by 6 bases and J by 0 bases; unmatched bases: 8. The germline gives CDR1 KGHSH, CDR2 LQKENI. This CDR3 has 16 amino acids. CDR3 sequence: CASSPQGGSSGNTIYF. The CDR3 DNA follows: TGTGCCAGCTCGCCTCAAGGGGGCAGCTCTGGAAACACCATATATTTT.

The rearrangement joins TRBV10-2 to TRBJ1-5; no clear D. The germline CDR1 and CDR2 sequences are WSHSY and SAAADI. The CDR3 covers 13 residues. V was cut by 4 bases and J by 4 bases, with 8 bases left in between. CDR3 nucleotide sequence: TGCGCCAGCAGTGGAGGCCCTAATCAGCCCCAGCATTTT. Its translation: CASSGGPNQPQHF.

The V call is TRBV7-2, the J call TRBJ2-7, with 10 bases lining up with TRBD2. CDR1 and CDR2 from the germline V gene are SGHTA and FQGNSA. The CDR3 is 15 amino acids. With 4 bases clipped from V and 5 bases from J, the junction kept 8 bases outside the gene matches. Written as DNA, the CDR3 is TGTGCCAGCAGCTGGAAAGCGGGAGGGGGTGACGAGCAGTACTTC. Its protein product is CASSWKAGGGDEQYF.

The genes are TRBV21-1 and TRBJ1-4; TRBD1 was called by the table and not checked on the DNA. TRBV21-1 is shown as a pseudogene. CDR3 length: 16 residues. The CDR3 bases are TGTGCCAGCAGCAAAGCGCTTAGGGGGTTAAATGAAAAACTGTTTTTT. Translating it yields CASSKALRGLNEKLFF.

V and J are TRBV7-9 and TRBJ2-7; tentatively, D is TRBD2 (5 bases). With 3 bases removed from V and 7 bases from J, the gap between germline ends came to 16 bases. The CDR3 consists of 14 residues. Germline CDR1 is SEHNR and CDR2 is FQNEAQ (reference sequence). CDR3 in DNA: TGTGCCAGCAGCTTGCTTGACCCAGCGGAGGAGCAGTACTTC. This translates into CASSLLDPAEEQYF.

The CDR3 here is CASSVELSGNTIYF. CDR3 in DNA: TGTGCCAGCAGCGTCGAGCTCTCTGGAAACACCATATATTTT. V is TRBV9 and J is TRBJ1-3, with D hard to call. The ends were cut back, 2 bases at V and 0 bases at J, with 6 bases in the middle. In germline, CDR1 is SGDLS, CDR2 YYNGEE. The CDR3 contains 14 residues. Combining the CDR3 with reference TRBV9 and TRBJ1-3 gives the whole variable domain DSGVTQTPKHLITATGQRVTLRCSPRSGDLSVYWYQQSLDQGLQFLIQYYNGEERAKGNILERFSAQQFPDLHSELNLSSLELGDSALYFCASSVELSGNTIYFGEGSWLTVV.

This sequence joins TRBV6-1 and TRBJ1-4; TRBD1 aligns across 11 bases. CDR1 is MNHNS and CDR2 is SASEGT in the germline V gene. The CDR3 totals 15 residues. Unmatched junction bases numbered 10, after V lost 8 bases and J lost 8 bases. Here the CDR3 DNA reads TGTGCCAGCTCCTCGGGGGACAGGGGGAGGGAAAAACTGTTTTTT. This codes for CASSSGDRGREKLFF.

The chain has TRBV28 and TRBJ2-1, with 14 bases aligning to TRBD2. CDR3 length equals 16 residues. Germline V CDR1 and CDR2: MDHEN, SYDVKM. V lost 5 bases to trimming and J lost 7 bases; unmatched junction nucleotides: 7. The CDR3 protein is CASSPPTSGRVNEQFF. The CDR3 nucleotides are TGTGCCAGCAGTCCACCGACTAGCGGGAGGGTAAATGAGCAGTTCTTC.

In its sample, this clone was seen a few times. The chain carries TRBV5-1 and TRBJ1-6; 8 bases are a match to TRBD1. This CDR3 contains 18 residues. Per the germline V gene, CDR1 is SGHRS and CDR2 is YFSETQ. The ends lost 0 bases at V and 0 bases at J; junction bases unmatched: 5. The CDR3: CASSLARTGSSYNSPLHF. CDR3 coding DNA: TGCGCCAGCAGCTTGGCCCGGACAGGGAGCTCCTATAATTCACCCCTCCACTTT. The full variable domain, with the rest looked up from reference TRBV5-1 and TRBJ1-6, is KAGVTQTPRYLIKTRGQQVTLSCSPISGHRSVSWYQQTPGQGLQFLFEYFSETQRNKGNFPGRFSGRQFSNSRSEMNVSTLELGDSALYLCASSLARTGSSYNSPLHFGNGTRLTVT.

This rearrangement joins TRBV29-1 to TRBJ2-7; a possible D gene is TRBD2 (6 bases). The V gene lost 5 bases and the J gene lost 7 bases, with 21 bases spanning the gap. The length of the CDR3 is 14 residues. Germline CDR1 reads SQVTM; CDR2 reads ANQGSEA. CDR3 amino acids: CSVRRAGRGEEQYF. The CDR3 DNA reads as TGCAGCGTTAGGAGGGCCGGCCGGGGTGAAGAGCAGTACTTC.

This clone was observed a handful of times. This chain joins TRBV5-1 and TRBJ2-3, with TRBD2 matching over 9 bases. The germline V gene has CDR1 SGHRS and CDR2 YFSETQ. V dropped 5 bases and J dropped 3; count of bases not matched to a gene: 10. The CDR3 extends over 16 amino acids. The CDR3 is CASRHYSGSGTDTQYF. DNA for the CDR3: TGCGCCAGCAGACATTATAGCGGGAGTGGTACAGATACGCAGTATTTT.

In this sample, this clone turned up a few times. The chain links TRBV5-1 to TRBJ2-3; TRBD1 matches at 9 bases. The V gene's germline CDR1 is SGHRS and CDR2 YFSETQ. This CDR3 is 15 amino acids long. With V trimmed by 7 bases and J by 3 bases, 9 bases remained unmatched. As DNA, the CDR3 is TGCGCCAGCCTCCGGACAGGGGCTTCGACAGATACGCAGTATTTT. Translation: CASLRTGASTDTQYF.

This clone came up a few times. The chain recombines TRBV6-5 with TRBJ2-7; 9 nucleotides agree with TRBD2. CDR3 length equals 15 residues. J gave up 0 bases and V 5 bases, and 5 bases lay outside the gene matches. Germline CDR1 is MNHEY and CDR2 is SVGAGI. For the CDR3, the DNA is TGTGCCAGCAGTACGCTAGCGGGGAGCTCCTACGAGCAGTACTTC. Protein sequence: CASSTLAGSSYEQYF.

J is TRBJ2-1 and V is TRBV28; the match to TRBD2 covers 8 bases. CDR1 is MDHEN and CDR2 is SYDVKM in the germline V gene. The V and J ends lost 7 bases and 8 bases, in that order; junction bases with no gene match: 13. This CDR3 spans 15 amino acids. CDR3 in DNA: TGTGCCAGCAAAAGGAGCGGGAGTCGTTCTGATGAGCAGTTCTTC. Translation gives CASKRSGSRSDEQFF.

This clone has more than one count but fewer than ten. The gene calls are TRBV7-2 and TRBJ2-7; D might be TRBD1 (6 bases). The CDR3 sequence is 14 residues long. Germline V gives CDR1 SGHTA, CDR2 FQGNSA. Trimming stripped 0 bases from V and 6 bases from J, with 12 bases between. This CDR3 reads CASSLAALGAEQYF. DNA for the CDR3: TGTGCCAGCAGCTTAGCGGCCCTGGGGGCCGAGCAGTACTTC.